This TCR beta chain comes out of a study of OX40 agonist ivuxolimab in advanced cancers. In terms of the full investigation: The costimulatory receptor OX40 (CD134) was targeted by ivuxolimab, a fully human IgG2 agonistic monoclonal antibody. Intravenous ivuxolimab was administered to patients every 2 weeks at six dose levels: 0.01, 0.1, 0.3, 1.5, 3 and 10 mg/kg. Of the roughly 51 dose-escalation patients, hepatocellular carcinoma was present in roughly 19, melanoma in roughly 15, renal cell carcinoma in 9 and head and neck cancer in 9. The dose-escalation cohort was about 83% male with a mean age of around 62 years, ranging from roughly 23 to 85. Patients were allowed to have had prior anti-PD-1, anti-PD-L1 or anti-CTLA-4 therapy, and 40% of the dose-escalation patients had previously received checkpoint inhibitors. Partial responses occurred in three dose-escalation patients: two with cutaneous melanoma and one with hepatocellular carcinoma. The point of sequencing TCRbeta in the periphery was to test whether ivuxolimab changed TCR sequence diversity and drove clonal T-cell expansion. The paper describes the monotherapy dose-escalation part (N of about 47 patients) of the phase I trial of ivuxolimab.

Genomic DNA was extracted from sorted cells for sequencing of the TCRbeta CDR3 region. TCRbeta CDR3 regions were sequenced using the immunoSEQ Assay. TCRdb carries this immuneACCESS record with in-frame sequences only. Its versions omit some clonotypes, under half of them owing to an unresolved V gene in the studies checked, with the rest unexplained. This sample has fewer than 30,000 clones in its table, and approximately 80% of those were observed once. About 14% of the sample comes from the top ten. The junction shows trimming of 5 bases on V and 9 bases on J, and the gene matches do not reach 8 bases of it. The germline V gene supplies CDR1 MNHNS and CDR2 SASEGT. Reading from cysteine to phenylalanine, the CDR3 counts 15 amino acids. Here the CDR3 DNA is all that survives: 45 bases in frame from base 1. The paper's findings and limits, for the study overall: In the 0.1-3.0 mg/kg groups, partial responders had among the lowest normalized peripheral clonal expansion, particularly in CD8+ T cells. After ivuxolimab, more expanded clones were found on average in CD8+ T cells than in CD4+ T cells. Low levels of normalized T-cell clonal expansion were also shown by some nonresponding patients. Which antigens the clonally expanded peripheral T cells were specific for was not determined. At doses from 0.1 to 3.0 mg/kg, clonal expansion was seen in both CD4+ and CD8+ blood T cells between baseline and week 6.

As to this clone: No cognate antigen has been identified for it. Per-nucleotide qualities are absent, and no much larger clonotype sits a single base away.

The trial excluded patients who had a history of autoimmune disease or who were on systemic immunosuppression. Peripheral blood for TCR sequencing was collected from all dose cohorts at baseline, on cycle 4 day 1, and on cycle 7 day 1. The samples were taken from a phase I, first-in-human, multicenter, open-label dose-escalation trial of ivuxolimab. Adults with locally advanced or metastatic head and neck squamous cell, hepatocellular, melanoma or renal cell carcinoma were enrolled in the trial. Before TCR sequencing, CD4+ T cells and CD8+ T cells were sorted from peripheral blood as separate populations.

The specimen comprised CD4+ or CD8+ T cells sorted from blood, sampled in a trial of the OX40 agonist ivuxolimab. The receptor's source is an adult with an advanced solid tumor such as melanoma, head and neck, liver or kidney cancer. The receptor chain draws on TRBV6-1 and TRBJ1-6; a stretch of 9 junction bases matches TRBD1. The encoded CDR3 is CASSRGGTGTSPLHF. The sequence in DNA is TGTGCCAGCAGTAGGGGGGGGACAGGGACTTCACCCCTCCACTTT.